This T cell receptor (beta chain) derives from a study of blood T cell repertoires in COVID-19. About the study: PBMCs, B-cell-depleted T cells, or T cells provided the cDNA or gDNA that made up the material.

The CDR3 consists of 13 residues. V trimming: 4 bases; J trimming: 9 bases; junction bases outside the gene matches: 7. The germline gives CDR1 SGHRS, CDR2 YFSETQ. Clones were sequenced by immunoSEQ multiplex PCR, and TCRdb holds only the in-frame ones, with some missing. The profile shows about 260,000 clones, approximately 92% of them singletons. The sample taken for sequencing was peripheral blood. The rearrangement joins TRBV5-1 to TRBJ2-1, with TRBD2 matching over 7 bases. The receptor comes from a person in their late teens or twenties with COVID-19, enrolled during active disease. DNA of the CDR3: TGCGCCAGCAGCACGGGGCCGGGAGGTGAGCAGTTCTTC. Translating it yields CASSTGPGGEQFF. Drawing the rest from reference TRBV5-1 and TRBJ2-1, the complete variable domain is KAGVTQTPRYLIKTRGQQVTLSCSPISGHRSVSWYQQTPGQGLQFLFEYFSETQRNKGNFPGRFSGRQFSNSRSEMNVSTLELGDSALYLCASSTGPGGEQFFGPGTRLTVL.